This TCR beta chain was sequenced during a study of T cell clones after liver transplantation. Study at large: Subjects received no induction therapy and standard immunosuppression until randomization at 12-24 months post-transplant. Study-level points and caveats: In 5 of 8 subjects, circulating graft-donor-reactive CD4 TCRbeta sequences fell significantly after transplant. Rather than being deleted, graft donor-reactive T cells may have moved into the graft.

The junction had 7 bases not matched to a gene; V was cut back by 10 bases and J by 5 bases. Looked up from germline, CDR1 is MNHNS and CDR2 is SASEGT. The CDR3 length is 13 residues. Method: immunoSEQ multiplex PCR; TCRdb's copy keeps in-frame clones and lacks some. The data hold 50,000 or so clones, with approximately 71% observed a single time. Remarks on this clone: Its antigen is not known.

The chain has TRBV6-1 and TRBJ2-4, with 8 bases that match TRBD1. The sequencing here drew on CD4+ T cells from blood, taken around 54 months after liver transplant. The receptor comes from a human patient who received a liver transplant. Part of the T cell pool may stem from the graft donor. The CDR3 DNA is TGTGCCACGGACCAGGGGGCGCAAAACATTCAGTACTTC. This gives the protein CATDQGAQNIQYF.